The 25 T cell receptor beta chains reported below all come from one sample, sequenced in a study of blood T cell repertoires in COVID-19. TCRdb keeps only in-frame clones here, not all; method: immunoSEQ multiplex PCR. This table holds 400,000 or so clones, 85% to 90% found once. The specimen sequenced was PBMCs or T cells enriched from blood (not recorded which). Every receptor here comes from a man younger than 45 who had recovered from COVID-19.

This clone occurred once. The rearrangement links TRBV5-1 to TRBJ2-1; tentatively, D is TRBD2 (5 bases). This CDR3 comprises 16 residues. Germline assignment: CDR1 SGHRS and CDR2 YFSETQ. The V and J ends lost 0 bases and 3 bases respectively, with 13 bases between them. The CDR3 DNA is TGCGCCAGCAGCTTGGGACCGCGGACTTACTACAATGAGCAGTTCTTC. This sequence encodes CASSLGPRTYYNEQFF.

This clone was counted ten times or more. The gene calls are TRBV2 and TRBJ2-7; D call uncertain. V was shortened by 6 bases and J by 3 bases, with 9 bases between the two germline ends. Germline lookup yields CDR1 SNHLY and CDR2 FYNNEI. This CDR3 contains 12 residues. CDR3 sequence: CASRGAVYEQYF. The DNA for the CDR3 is TGTGCCAGCAGGGGTGCGGTCTACGAGCAGTACTTC.

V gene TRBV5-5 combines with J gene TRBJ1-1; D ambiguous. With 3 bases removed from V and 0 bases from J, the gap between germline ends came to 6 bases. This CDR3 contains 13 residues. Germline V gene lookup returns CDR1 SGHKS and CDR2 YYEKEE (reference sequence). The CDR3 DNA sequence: TGTGCCAGCAGCTACTATCTGAACACTGAAGCTTTCTTT. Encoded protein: CASSYYLNTEAFF.

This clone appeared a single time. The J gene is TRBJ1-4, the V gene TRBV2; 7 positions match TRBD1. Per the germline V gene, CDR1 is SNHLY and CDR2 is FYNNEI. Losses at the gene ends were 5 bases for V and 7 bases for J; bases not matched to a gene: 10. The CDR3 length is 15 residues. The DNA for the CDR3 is TGTGCCAGCAGTTTCCAGACAGGGCGAAGTGAAAAACTGTTTTTT. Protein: CASSFQTGRSEKLFF.

The CDR3 here is CASSLTEGGYTF. The DNA for the CDR3 is TGTGCCAGCAGCTTAACGGAGGGTGGCTACACCTTC. This chain uses TRBV11-2 with TRBJ1-2; D is ambiguous. This CDR3 region has 12 residues. V lost 2 bases to trimming and J lost 7 bases, with 8 bases between them. The germline CDR1 and CDR2 sequences are SGHAT and FQNNGV.

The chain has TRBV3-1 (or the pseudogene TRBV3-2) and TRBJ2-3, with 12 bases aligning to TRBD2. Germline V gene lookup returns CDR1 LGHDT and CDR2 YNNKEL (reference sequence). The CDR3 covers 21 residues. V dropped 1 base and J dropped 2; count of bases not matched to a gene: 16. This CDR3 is CASSQGFSSLSSGRATDTQYF. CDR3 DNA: TGTGCCAGCAGCCAAGGTTTTTCGTCCCTTTCTAGCGGGAGGGCCACAGATACGCAGTATTTT.

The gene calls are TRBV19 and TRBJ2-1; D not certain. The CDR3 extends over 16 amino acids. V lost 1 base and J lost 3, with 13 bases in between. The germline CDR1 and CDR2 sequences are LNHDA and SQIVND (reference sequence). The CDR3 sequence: CASSIVSSSVYNEQFF. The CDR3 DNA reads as TGTGCCAGTAGTATAGTTTCGAGCTCGGTCTACAATGAGCAGTTCTTC.

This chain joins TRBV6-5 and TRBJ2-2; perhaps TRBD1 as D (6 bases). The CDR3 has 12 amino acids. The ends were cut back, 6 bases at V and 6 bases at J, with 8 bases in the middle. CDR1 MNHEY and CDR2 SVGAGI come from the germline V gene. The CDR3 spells CASRTGPGELFF. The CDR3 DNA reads TGTGCCAGCAGAACAGGGCCCGGGGAGCTGTTTTTT.

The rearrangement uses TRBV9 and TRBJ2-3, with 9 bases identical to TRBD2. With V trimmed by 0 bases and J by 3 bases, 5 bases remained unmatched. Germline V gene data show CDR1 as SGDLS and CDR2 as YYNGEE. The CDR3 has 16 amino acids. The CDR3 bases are TGTGCCAGCAGCGTAGGGGCGGCGGGAGGGACAGATACGCAGTATTTT. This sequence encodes CASSVGAAGGTDTQYF.

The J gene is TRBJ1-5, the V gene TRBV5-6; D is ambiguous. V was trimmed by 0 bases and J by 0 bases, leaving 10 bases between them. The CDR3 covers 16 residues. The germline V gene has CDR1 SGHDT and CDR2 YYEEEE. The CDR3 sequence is CASSLESEYSNQPQHF. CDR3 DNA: TGTGCCAGCAGCTTGGAGTCGGAGTATAGCAATCAGCCCCAGCATTTT.

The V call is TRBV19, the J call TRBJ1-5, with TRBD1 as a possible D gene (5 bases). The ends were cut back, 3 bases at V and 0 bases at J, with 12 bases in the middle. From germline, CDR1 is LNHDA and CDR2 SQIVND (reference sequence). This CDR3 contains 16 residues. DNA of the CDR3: TGTGCCAGTAGTATTAGGAGGGGATATAGCAATCAGCCCCAGCATTTT. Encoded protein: CASSIRRGYSNQPQHF.

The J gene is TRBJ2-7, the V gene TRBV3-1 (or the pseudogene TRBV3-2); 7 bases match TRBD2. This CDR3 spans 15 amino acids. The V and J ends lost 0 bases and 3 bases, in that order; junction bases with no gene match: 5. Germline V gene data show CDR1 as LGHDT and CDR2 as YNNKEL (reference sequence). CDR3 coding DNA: TGTGCCAGCAGCCAAGACTCGCGGGGGATCTACGAGCAGTACTTC. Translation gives CASSQDSRGIYEQYF.

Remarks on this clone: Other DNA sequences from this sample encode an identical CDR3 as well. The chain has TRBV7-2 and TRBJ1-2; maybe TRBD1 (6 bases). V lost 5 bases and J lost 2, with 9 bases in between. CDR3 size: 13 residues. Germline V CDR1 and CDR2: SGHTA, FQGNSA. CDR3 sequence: CASSPDRNYGYTF. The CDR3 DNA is TGTGCCAGCAGCCCAGACAGGAACTATGGCTACACCTTC. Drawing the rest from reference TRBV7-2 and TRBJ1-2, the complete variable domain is GAGVSQSPSNKVTEKGKDVELRCDPISGHTALYWYRQSLGQGLEFLIYFQGNSAPDKSGLPSDRFSAERTGGSVSTLTIQRTQQEDSAVYLCASSPDRNYGYTFGSGTRLTVV.

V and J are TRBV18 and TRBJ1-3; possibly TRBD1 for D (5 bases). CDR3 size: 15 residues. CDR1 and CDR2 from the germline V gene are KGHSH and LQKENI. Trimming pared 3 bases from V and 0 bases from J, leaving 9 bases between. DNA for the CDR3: TGTGCCAGCTCACCGAAACAGGTCTCTGGAAACACCATATATTTT. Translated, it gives CASSPKQVSGNTIYF.

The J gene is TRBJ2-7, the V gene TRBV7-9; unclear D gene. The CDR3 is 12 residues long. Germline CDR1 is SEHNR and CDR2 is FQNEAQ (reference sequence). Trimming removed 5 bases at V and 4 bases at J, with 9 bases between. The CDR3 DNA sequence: TGTGCCAGCAGCCAGGTACAGTACGAGCAGTACTTC. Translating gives CASSQVQYEQYF.

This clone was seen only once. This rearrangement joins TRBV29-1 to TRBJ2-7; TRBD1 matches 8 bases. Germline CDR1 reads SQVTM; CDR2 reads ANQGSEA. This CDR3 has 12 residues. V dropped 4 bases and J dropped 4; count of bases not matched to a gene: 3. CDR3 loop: CSVAGGAYEQYF. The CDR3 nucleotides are TGCAGCGTTGCAGGGGGCGCGTACGAGCAGTACTTC.

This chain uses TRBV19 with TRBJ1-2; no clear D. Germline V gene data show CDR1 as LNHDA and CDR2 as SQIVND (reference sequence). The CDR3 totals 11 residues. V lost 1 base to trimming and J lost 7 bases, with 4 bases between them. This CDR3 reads CASSIVGGYTF. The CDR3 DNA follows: TGTGCCAGTAGTATAGTCGGTGGCTACACCTTC. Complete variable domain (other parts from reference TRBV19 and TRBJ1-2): DGGITQSPKYLFRKEGQNVTLSCEQNLNHDAMYWYRQDPGQGLRLIYYSQIVNDFQKGDIAEGYSVSREKKESFPLTVTSAQKNPTAFYLCASSIVGGYTFGSGTRLTVV.

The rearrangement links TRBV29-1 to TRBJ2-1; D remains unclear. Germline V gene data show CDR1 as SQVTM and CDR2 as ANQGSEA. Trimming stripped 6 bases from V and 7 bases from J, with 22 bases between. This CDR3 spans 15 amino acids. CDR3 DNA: TGCAGCGTCCCAACGTTTGGTCTCTTGAGTAATGAGCAGTTCTTC. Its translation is CSVPTFGLLSNEQFF.

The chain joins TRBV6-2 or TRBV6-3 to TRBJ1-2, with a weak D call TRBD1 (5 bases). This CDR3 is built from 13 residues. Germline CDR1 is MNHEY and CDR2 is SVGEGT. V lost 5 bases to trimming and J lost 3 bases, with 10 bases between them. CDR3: CASSLTGYYGYTF. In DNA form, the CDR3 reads TGTGCCAGCAGTCTCACAGGATACTATGGCTACACCTTC.

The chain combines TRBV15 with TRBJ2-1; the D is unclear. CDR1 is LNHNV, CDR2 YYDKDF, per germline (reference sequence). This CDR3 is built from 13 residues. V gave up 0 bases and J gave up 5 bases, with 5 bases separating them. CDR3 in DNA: TGTGCCACCAGCAGAGATCAAAACAATGAGCAGTTCTTC. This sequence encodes CATSRDQNNEQFF. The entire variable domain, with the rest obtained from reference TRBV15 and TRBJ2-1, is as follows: DAMVIQNPRYQVTQFGKPVTLSCSQTLNHNVMYWYQQKSSQAPKLLFHYYDKDFNNEADTPDNFQSRRPNTSFCFLDIRSPGLGDTAMYLCATSRDQNNEQFFGPGTRLTVL.

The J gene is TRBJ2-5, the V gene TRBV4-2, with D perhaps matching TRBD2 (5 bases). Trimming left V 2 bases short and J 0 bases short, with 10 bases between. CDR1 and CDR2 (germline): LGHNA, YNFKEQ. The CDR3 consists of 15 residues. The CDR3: CASSQKEDYQETQYF. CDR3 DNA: TGTGCCAGCAGCCAAAAGGAGGACTACCAAGAGACCCAGTACTTC.

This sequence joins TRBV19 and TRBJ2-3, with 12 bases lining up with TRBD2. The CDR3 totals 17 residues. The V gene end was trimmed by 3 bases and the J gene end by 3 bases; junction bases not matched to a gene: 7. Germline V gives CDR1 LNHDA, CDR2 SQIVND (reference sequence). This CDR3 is CASSILLLAGGTDTQYF. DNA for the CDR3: TGTGCCAGTAGTATTCTTTTGCTAGCGGGAGGGACAGATACGCAGTATTTT.

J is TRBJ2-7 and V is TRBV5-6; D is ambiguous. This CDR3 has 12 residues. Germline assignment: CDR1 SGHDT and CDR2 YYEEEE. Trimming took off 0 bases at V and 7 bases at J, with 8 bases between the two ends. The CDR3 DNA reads TGTGCCAGCAGCTTGGGGGCCGGAGAGCAGTACTTC. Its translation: CASSLGAGEQYF. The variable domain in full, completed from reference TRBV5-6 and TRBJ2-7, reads DAGVTQSPTHLIKTRGQQVTLRCSPKSGHDTVSWYQQALGQGPQFIFQYYEEEERQRGNFPDRFSGHQFPNYSSELNVNALLLGDSALYLCASSLGAGEQYFGPGTRLTVT.

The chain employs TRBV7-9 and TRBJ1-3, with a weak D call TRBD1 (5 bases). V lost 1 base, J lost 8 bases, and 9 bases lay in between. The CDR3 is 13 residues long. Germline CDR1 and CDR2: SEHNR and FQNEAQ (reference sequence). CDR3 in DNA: TGTGCCAGCAGCTTAGGTCAGGGATACACCATATATTTT. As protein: CASSLGQGYTIYF. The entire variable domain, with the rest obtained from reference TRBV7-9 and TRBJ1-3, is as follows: DTGVSQNPRHKITKRGQNVTFRCDPISEHNRLYWYRQTLGQGPEFLTYFQNEAQLEKSRLLSDRFSAERPKGSFSTLEIQRTEQGDSAMYLCASSLGQGYTIYFGEGSWLTVV.

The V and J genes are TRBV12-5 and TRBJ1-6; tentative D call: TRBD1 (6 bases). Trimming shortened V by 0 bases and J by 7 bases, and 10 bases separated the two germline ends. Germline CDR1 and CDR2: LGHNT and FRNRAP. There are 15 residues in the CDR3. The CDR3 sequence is CASGLVLTGNSPLHF. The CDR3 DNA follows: TGTGCTAGTGGTTTGGTACTAACAGGGAATTCACCCCTCCACTTT.